Sequencing of this TCR beta chain was carried out in a study of blood T cell repertoires in COVID-19. Overall study context: Samples of COVID-19 (acute and convalescent) were obtained from the United States, Italy and Spain.

Repertoires were generated with immunoSEQ multiplex PCR, while TCRdb's copy carries only in-frame clones and drops some. This table has about 81,000 clones, roughly four fifths appearing once. The CDR3 is 14 amino acids. V shed 7 bases and J shed 0 bases, with 7 bases lying between them. CDR1 is SGHVS and CDR2 is FNYEAQ in the germline V gene. The sequence was collected from a human donor in a cohort sampled during active COVID-19. The sequenced material came from peripheral blood. V gene TRBV7-6 combines with J gene TRBJ1-6, with no clear D. The CDR3 protein is CASIGSSYNSPLHF. In DNA form, the CDR3 reads TGTGCCAGCATCGGGAGCTCCTATAATTCACCCCTCCACTTT.